Sequencing of this T cell receptor (beta chain) was carried out in a study of OX40 agonist ivuxolimab in advanced cancers. Sequencing was performed with immunoSEQ multiplex PCR; in TCRdb, only in-frame clones are kept and a portion is missing. The data hold 85,000 to 100,000 clones, with 90% to 95% observed a single time. Germline lookup yields CDR1 MRHNA and CDR2 SNTAGT. V dropped 2 bases and J dropped 2 bases, with 8 bases sitting between them. The CDR3 is made up of 14 amino acids. The source of this sequence is an adult with an advanced solid tumor such as melanoma, head and neck, liver or kidney cancer. The V and J genes are TRBV6-4 and TRBJ2-3, with D perhaps TRBD1 (6 bases). Sequencing was performed on CD4+ or CD8+ T cells sorted from blood, taken in a trial of the OX40 agonist ivuxolimab. The CDR3 bases are TGTGCCAGCAGTGACCAGGGGACCACAGATACGCAGTATTTT. Protein product: CASSDQGTTDTQYF.